The present T cell receptor beta chain was sequenced within a study of blood T cell repertoires in COVID-19. Study details: PBMCs, B-cell-depleted T cells, or T cells provided the cDNA or gDNA that made up the material.

V dropped 7 bases and J dropped 3 bases, with 10 bases sitting between them. There are 13 residues in the CDR3. Germline V gene lookup returns CDR1 MNHEY and CDR2 SMNVEV (reference sequence). Study processing details: Using reference gene primer amplification, nucleated cell counts were estimated. Sequencing was performed with immunoSEQ multiplex PCR; in TCRdb, only in-frame clones are kept and a portion is missing. The V and J calls and the clone size are those of that table, but D and trimming were determined from the DNA. The repertoire holds around 200,000 clones, approximately 88% seen once, with around 10% in the top ten. Participant ages covered about 18 to 95 years across 24 US areas. Participants had their cohort set by participant-reported clinical history.

The sequenced sample was PBMCs or T cells enriched from blood (not recorded which). The V and J genes are TRBV27 and TRBJ2-1, with a weak D call TRBD2 (6 bases). This clonotype was obtained from a young man with acute COVID-19. Here the CDR3 reads CASTGSGYNEQFF. DNA for the CDR3: TGTGCCAGCACCGGGAGTGGCTACAATGAGCAGTTCTTC.